Each of the 21 T cell receptor beta chains below was sequenced from the same sample in a study of CD8 T cells in ankylosing spondylitis. Using its own MiXCR run on the 5' RACE reads, TCRdb lists one record per CDR3 protein. The sample lists a few hundred thousand distinct CDR3 sequences; under 12% were seen once. The sequencing sample was made of blood, either unsorted or a sorted T cell fraction (not recorded which). The receptors derive from a male donor with ankylosing spondylitis or in good health (not recorded which).

The chain has TRBV5-6 and TRBJ2-4, with D tentatively TRBD2 (6 bases). CDR1 and CDR2 from the germline V gene are SGHDT and YYEEEE. V was pared by 9 bases and J by 0 bases, with 13 bases between. The CDR3 is made up of 14 amino acids. CDR3 DNA: TGTGCCACGCGGGAATGGGGAGCCAAAAACATTCAGTACTTC. This translates into CATREWGAKNIQYF.

This clonotype was seen many times. The chain employs TRBV20-1 and TRBJ2-3; the match to TRBD2 covers 7 bases. V shed 2 bases and J 3 bases; nucleotides not matched to a gene: 11. CDR1 and CDR2 (germline): DFQATT, SNEGSKA (reference sequence). The CDR3 has 16 residues. CDR3 in amino acids: CSARRASGLLTDTQYF. CDR3 DNA sequence: TGCAGTGCTAGAAGGGCTAGCGGTCTACTTACAGATACGCAGTATTTT.

Comment on this clonotype: A much larger clone lies one base from this, so it may be a read error. The chain couples TRBV7-9 to TRBJ2-2, with a weak D call TRBD2 (5 bases). The V gene's germline CDR1 is SEHNR and CDR2 FQNEAQ (reference sequence). The CDR3 is made up of 15 amino acids. The CDR3 is CASSNRGSGTAELFF. CDR3 DNA: TGTGCCAGCAGCAACCGGGGTTCGGGTACCGCGGAGCTGTTTTTT.

V gene TRBV6-2 or TRBV6-3 combines with J gene TRBJ1-1; D is possibly TRBD1 (5 bases). Per germline, CDR1 MNHEY and CDR2 SVGEGT. The CDR3 covers 17 residues. The V gene lost 0 bases and the J gene lost 0 bases, with 14 bases spanning the gap. This CDR3 reads CASSYSIGREMNTEAFF. The CDR3 DNA is TGTGCCAGCAGTTACTCTATCGGCAGGGAGATGAACACTGAAGCTTTCTTT.

This clonotype has just a few counts. This sequence joins TRBV12-3 or TRBV12-4 and TRBJ2-1; a possible D gene is TRBD2 (6 bases). The CDR3 runs 14 residues. Trimming took off 8 bases at V and 4 bases at J, with 15 bases between the two ends. The CDR3 coding sequence is TGTGCCAGCGCCAAAGGAGGGGTGTACAATGAGCAGTTCTTC. It codes for CASAKGGVYNEQFF.

A word on this clonotype: At one boundary the junction diverges from the germline segment, which might be a read error. The J gene is TRBJ1-6, the V gene TRBV4-2; the D is unclear. The germline gives CDR1 LGHNA, CDR2 YNFKEQ. CDR3 length: 13 amino acids. This CDR3 reads CASSRGPDSPLHF. The CDR3 nucleotides read TGTGCCAGCAGCCGCGGACCGGATTCACCCCTCCACTTC.

This clonotype was observed many times. The chain couples TRBV12-3 or TRBV12-4 to TRBJ2-3; TRBD2 matches 10 bases. The CDR3 sequence is 16 residues long. V lost 4 bases to trimming and J lost 1 base; unmatched junction nucleotides: 5. CDR3 in amino acids: CASSSPSGGGTDTQYF. As DNA, the CDR3 is TGTGCCAGCAGTTCCCCTAGCGGGGGAGGCACAGATACGCAGTATTTT.

This clonotype was seen many times. V is TRBV12-3 or TRBV12-4 and J is TRBJ1-1; perhaps TRBD1 as D (6 bases). Trimming stripped 3 bases from V and 7 bases from J, with 15 bases between. The CDR3 is 14 amino acids. CDR3 sequence (DNA): TGTGCCAGCAGTTTCCGAGGGGGGAACGGTGAAGCTTTCTTT. Its translation is CASSFRGGNGEAFF.

The table lists this clonotype with a few counts. The V gene is TRBV6-1, the J gene TRBJ2-7; D is unresolved. Germline-derived CDR1 and CDR2 are MNHNS and SASEGT. With 5 bases removed from V and 2 bases from J, the gap between germline ends came to 7 bases. The CDR3 length is 12 residues. The CDR3 loop reads CASSPRPYEQYF. In DNA, the CDR3 is TGTGCCAGCAGTCCTCGGCCCTACGAGCAGTACTTC.

This clonotype appeared many times. This CDR3 is CATAAGTGGADDGELFF. DNA of the CDR3: TGCGCCACCGCAGCGGGGACAGGGGGCGCCGATGACGGGGAGCTGTTTTTT. The chain links TRBV5-1 to TRBJ2-2, with 12 bases matching TRBD1. Trimming at V came to 9 bases and at J to 7 bases, leaving 16 bases not matched to a gene. This CDR3 has 17 amino acids. CDR1 SGHRS and CDR2 YFSETQ come from the germline V gene.

This clonotype was found many times. The chain couples TRBV20-1 to TRBJ2-7, with D perhaps given as TRBD1 or TRBD2 (7 bases each). The germline V and J ends were trimmed by 6 bases and 3 bases, with 15 bases remaining between them. Germline values: CDR1 DFQATT, CDR2 SNEGSKA (reference sequence). CDR3 length: 13 amino acids. In DNA form, the CDR3 reads TGCAGTGCCCAGGGGGGGGGGTACTACGAGCAGTACTTC. It is translated as CSAQGGGYYEQYF.

This clonotype was recorded at least ten times. This chain links TRBV25-1 with TRBJ2-2, with no clear D. V was clipped by 2 bases and J by 1 base, with 5 bases between them. This CDR3 has 14 amino acids. Germline V lookup: CDR1 MGHDK, CDR2 SYGVNS. The CDR3 bases are TGTGCCAGCAGTGAACGGATGAACACCGGGGAGCTGTTTTTT. Protein sequence: CASSERMNTGELFF.

This clonotype was seen ten or more times. The chain has TRBV5-1 and TRBJ2-1, with D possibly TRBD2 on 7 matching bases. The CDR3 extends over 15 amino acids. Germline CDR1 and CDR2: SGHRS and YFSETQ. V lost 0 bases, J lost 6 bases, and 13 bases lay in between. The CDR3 bases are TGCGCCAGCAGCTTGGAGGGGGGGCGGGGCAATGAGCAGTTCTTC. Translating gives CASSLEGGRGNEQFF.

The chain is built from TRBV2 and TRBJ1-1; the D gene is possibly TRBD1 (6 bases). CDR3 size: 14 residues. Germline CDR1 and CDR2: SNHLY and FYNNEI. Trimming left V 7 bases short and J 1 base short, with 13 bases between. In nucleotides, the CDR3 is TGTGCCAGCATGTGGACAGACCAGAACACTGAAGCTTTCTTT. Protein product: CASMWTDQNTEAFF.

There are many counts of this clonotype. The chain combines TRBV6-5 with TRBJ2-1, with 7 bases lining up with TRBD1. V trimming: 0 bases; J trimming: 6 bases; junction bases outside the gene matches: 2. The CDR3 has 14 residues. Germline V gene sequence: CDR1 MNHEY, CDR2 SVGAGI. The CDR3 sequence: CASSYSDRSNEQFF. DNA for the CDR3: TGTGCCAGCAGTTACTCGGACAGGAGCAATGAGCAGTTCTTC.

This clonotype occurred many times. The rearrangement links TRBV5-1 to TRBJ2-3, with D possibly being TRBD1 or TRBD2 (5 bases each). There are 12 residues in the CDR3. Germline-derived CDR1 and CDR2 are SGHRS and YFSETQ. V lost 3 bases and J 6 bases, leaving 8 bases between the germline ends. This chain's CDR3 is CASSSEGDTQYF. Here the CDR3 DNA reads TGCGCCAGCAGCTCTGAGGGGGATACGCAGTATTTT.

The chain links TRBV3-1 to TRBJ2-7; 9 bases agree with TRBD2. Germline CDR1 reads LGHDT; CDR2 reads YNNKEL (reference sequence). The CDR3 is 15 amino acids. V dropped 0 bases and J dropped 7; count of bases not matched to a gene: 7. The DNA of the CDR3 is TGTGCCAGCAGCCAAGATGCGACTAGCGGCCTAGAGCAGTACTTC. Its protein is CASSQDATSGLEQYF.

V gene TRBV29-1 combines with J gene TRBJ1-2; a possible D gene is TRBD1 (6 bases). Germline loops: CDR1 SQVTM, CDR2 ANQGSEA. This CDR3 is built from 11 residues. Trimming stripped 8 bases from V and 7 bases from J, with 14 bases between. CDR3 residues: CSHEGVRGYTF. CDR3 nucleotide sequence: TGCAGCCATGAGGGGGTTCGTGGCTACACCTTC.

This clonotype has ten or more counts. The chain has TRBV7-2 and TRBJ1-6; a possible D gene is TRBD1 (5 bases). The germline V gene has CDR1 SGHTA and CDR2 FQGNSA. V was clipped by 1 base and J by 9 bases, with 19 bases between them. This CDR3 contains 17 residues. The CDR3 protein is CASSLGAPGTGGSPLHF. In DNA form, the CDR3 reads TGTGCCAGCAGCTTAGGCGCCCCAGGGACTGGGGGTTCACCCCTCCACTTT.

This clonotype was detected many times. CDR3 in amino acids: CSASGGMNTGELFF. In nucleotides, the CDR3 is TGCAGTGCTAGTGGAGGGATGAACACCGGGGAGCTGTTTTTT. The V call is TRBV20-1, the J call TRBJ2-2, with D possibly TRBD2 on 6 matching bases. CDR3 size: 14 residues. Trimming shortened V by 3 bases and J by 1 base, and 9 bases separated the two germline ends. CDR1 DFQATT and CDR2 SNEGSKA come from the germline V gene (reference sequence).

This clonotype appeared a few times. The V call is TRBV7-2, the J call TRBJ2-3; D remains ambiguous. The germline CDR1 and CDR2 sequences are SGHTA and FQGNSA. The CDR3 totals 17 residues. V lost 5 bases to trimming and J lost 4 bases, with 22 bases between them. The CDR3 loop is CASSPIPMVGDPDTQYF. Here the CDR3 DNA reads TGTGCCAGCAGCCCGATACCGATGGTTGGTGATCCAGATACGCAGTATTTT.